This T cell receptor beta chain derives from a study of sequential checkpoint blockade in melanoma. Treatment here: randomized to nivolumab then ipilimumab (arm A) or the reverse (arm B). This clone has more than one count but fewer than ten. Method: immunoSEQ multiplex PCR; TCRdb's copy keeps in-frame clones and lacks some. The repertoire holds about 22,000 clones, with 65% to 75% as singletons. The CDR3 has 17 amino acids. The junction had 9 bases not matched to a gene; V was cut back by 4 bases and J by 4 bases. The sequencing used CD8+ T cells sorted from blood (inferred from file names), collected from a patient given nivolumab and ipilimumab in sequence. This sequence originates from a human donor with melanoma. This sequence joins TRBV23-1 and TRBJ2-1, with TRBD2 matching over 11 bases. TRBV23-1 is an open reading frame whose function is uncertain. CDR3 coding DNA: TGCGCCAGCAGTCCCCGGGGTAGCGGGGGGGGGTACAATGAGCAGTTCTTC. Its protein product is CASSPRGSGGGYNEQFF.